Listed here are 18 T cell receptor beta chains from one sample, sequenced in a study of CD8 T cells in Susac syndrome. Reverse transcription of 0.5 to 1 ug RNA was performed with random hexamers. One entry per CDR3 protein, called by TCRdb with MiXCR from the immunoSEQ multiplex PCR reads. The sample has tens of thousands of distinct CDR3 sequences; roughly 93% are singletons. Material for sequencing was CD8+ T cells from PBMCs. These receptors were collected from a human donor in good health.

The genes are TRBV7-9 and TRBJ2-7; perhaps TRBD1 as D (6 bases). V lost 1 base and J 3 bases, leaving 16 bases between the germline ends. Germline CDR1 is SEHNR and CDR2 is FQNEAQ (reference sequence). This CDR3 has 16 amino acids. DNA of the CDR3: TGTGCCAGCAGCTTAGGGGGGCTGGCGGGTTACTACGAGCAGTACTTC. It specifies CASSLGGLAGYYEQYF.

The gene calls are TRBV5-4 and TRBJ2-7; TRBD1 agrees at 7 bases. J gave up 2 bases and V 0 bases, and 8 bases lay outside the gene matches. The CDR3 has 16 residues. The V gene's germline CDR1 is SGHNT and CDR2 YYREEE (reference sequence). CDR3 DNA: TGTGCCAGCAGCTTGGATTTACAGGGACAGCCCTACGAGCAGTACTTC. Translated: CASSLDLQGQPYEQYF.

This chain joins TRBV15 and TRBJ1-5, with D perhaps TRBD1 (6 bases). This CDR3 region has 12 residues. Looked up from germline, CDR1 is LNHNV and CDR2 is YYDKDF (reference sequence). V lost 7 bases and J 11 bases, leaving 15 bases between the germline ends. The CDR3 region is CATKGWEGAQHF. In nucleotides, the CDR3 is TGTGCCACCAAAGGGTGGGAGGGGGCCCAGCATTTT.

The chain carries TRBV12-3 or TRBV12-4 and TRBJ2-2; D call uncertain. This CDR3 contains 14 residues. V gave up 7 bases and J gave up 3 bases, with 12 bases separating them. The CDR3 region is CASITNMDTGELFF. As DNA, the CDR3 is TGTGCCAGCATCACGAATATGGACACCGGGGAGCTGTTTTTT.

The chain is built from TRBV9 and TRBJ1-2; tentatively, D is TRBD1 (5 bases). This CDR3 region has 14 residues. V gave up 4 bases and J gave up 4 bases, with 14 bases separating them. The germline V gene has CDR1 SGDLS and CDR2 YYNGEE. The CDR3 DNA follows: TGTGCCAGCAGCACAGGAGACAGCCCCTATGGCTACACCTTC. It specifies CASSTGDSPYGYTF.

The rearrangement joins TRBV20-1 to TRBJ2-1; the D gene is possibly TRBD2 (6 bases). CDR1 DFQATT and CDR2 SNEGSKA come from the germline V gene (reference sequence). V lost 0 bases and J 3 bases, leaving 12 bases between the germline ends. The CDR3 spans 15 residues. Written as DNA, the CDR3 is TGCAGTGCTAGAGACCCGGCGCGGGACTACAATGAGCAGTTCTTC. It yields the protein CSARDPARDYNEQFF.

The chain is built from TRBV4-1 and TRBJ2-5; 7 bases are shared with TRBD2. The CDR3 sequence is 15 residues long. The J segment lost 7 bases and the V segment lost 0 bases, leaving 8 bases of the junction unmatched. The germline CDR1 and CDR2 sequences are MGHRA and YSYEKL. The CDR3 DNA is TGCGCCAGCAGCCAAGATGGGGGGGTCCTAGGGACCCAGTACTTC. It translates to CASSQDGGVLGTQYF.

This clonotype was counted a single time. The rearrangement uses TRBV7-6 and TRBJ2-7, with TRBD2 matching 9 bases. This CDR3 has 15 amino acids. Losses at the gene ends were 1 base for V and 3 bases for J; bases not matched to a gene: 4. The germline gives CDR1 SGHVS, CDR2 FNYEAQ. CDR3 loop: CASSLGDSGSYEQYF. Written as DNA, the CDR3 is TGTGCCAGCAGCTTAGGGGATAGCGGGAGCTACGAGCAGTACTTC.

The chain combines TRBV29-1 with TRBJ2-2, with TRBD1 as a possible D gene (7 bases). V dropped 6 bases and J dropped 5 bases, with 25 bases sitting between them. The CDR3 length is 17 residues. Germline assignment: CDR1 SQVTM and CDR2 ANQGSEA. In nucleotides, the CDR3 is TGCAGCGTGCGGGACAGCATACCTAGCGCCCTAACCGGGGAGCTGTTTTTT. The encoded protein is CSVRDSIPSALTGELFF.

The chain employs TRBV3-1 and TRBJ1-1; 7 bases line up with TRBD1. The CDR3 extends over 15 amino acids. The V gene end was trimmed by 0 bases and the J gene end by 9 bases; junction bases not matched to a gene: 10. Germline assignment: CDR1 LGHDT and CDR2 YNNKEL (reference sequence). The CDR3 reads CASSQEWVTGTQAFF. The CDR3 DNA sequence: TGTGCCAGCAGCCAAGAATGGGTGACAGGGACCCAAGCTTTCTTT.

The CDR3 sequence: CASTSLGGGTGETQYF. The CDR3 DNA sequence: TGTGCCAGCACCTCGCTAGGGGGAGGGACGGGAGAGACCCAGTACTTC. The chain uses TRBV7-8 and TRBJ2-5, with a possible D match to TRBD2 (7 bases). Germline lookup yields CDR1 SGHVS and CDR2 FQNEAQ. The CDR3 sequence is 16 residues long. V shed 7 bases and J shed 4 bases, with 22 bases lying between them. The whole variable domain, remainder taken from reference TRBV7-8 and TRBJ2-5, is GAGVSQSPRYKVAKRGQDVALRCDPISGHVSLFWYQQALGQGPEFLTYFQNEAQLDKSGLPSDRFFAERPEGSVSTLKIQRTQQEDSAVYLCASTSLGGGTGETQYFGPGTRLLVL.

The chain couples TRBV13 to TRBJ2-5, with D perhaps TRBD2 (5 bases). V lost 3 bases, J lost 3 bases, and 8 bases lay in between. CDR3 length equals 13 residues. The germline gives CDR1 PRHDT, CDR2 FYEKMQ (reference sequence). This chain's CDR3 is CASSFGVEETQYF. As DNA, the CDR3 is TGTGCCAGCAGCTTCGGGGTTGAAGAGACCCAGTACTTC.

The chain is built from TRBV20-1 and TRBJ2-1; 8 bases match TRBD1. J was trimmed by 0 bases and V by 5 bases; bases with no gene match: 3. This CDR3 has 14 amino acids. Germline lookup yields CDR1 DFQATT and CDR2 SNEGSKA (reference sequence). CDR3 nucleotide sequence: TGCAGTGCTCGGGACAGGCACTCCTACAATGAGCAGTTCTTC. Amino acids: CSARDRHSYNEQFF.

The J gene is TRBJ1-2, the V gene TRBV6-5; TRBD1 agrees at 7 bases. The germline V gene has CDR1 MNHEY and CDR2 SVGAGI. V dropped 1 base and J dropped 6; count of bases not matched to a gene: 2. The CDR3 sequence is 13 residues long. The CDR3 loop is CASSYYRGDGYTF. DNA for the CDR3: TGTGCCAGCAGTTACTACAGGGGTGATGGCTACACCTTC.

This chain connects TRBV20-1 to TRBJ2-7, with TRBD2 matching 10 bases. Trimming took 0 bases from V and 2 from J; bases not matched to a gene: 13. The CDR3 spans 18 residues. In germline, CDR1 is DFQATT, CDR2 SNEGSKA (reference sequence). CDR3 coding DNA: TGCAGTGCTAGAGATCGGGCTAGCGGGAGTGCGAGTACCTACGAGCAGTACTTC. This sequence encodes CSARDRASGSASTYEQYF.

CDR3 coding DNA: TGCGCCAGCAGCCCTGGATGGGTTGATGAAAAACTGTTTTTT. As protein: CASSPGWVDEKLFF. This sequence joins TRBV4-1 and TRBJ1-4; no definite D call. Germline CDR1 and CDR2: MGHRA and YSYEKL. The CDR3 has 14 residues. V was clipped by 4 bases and J by 6 bases, with 12 bases between them.

The V and J genes are TRBV13 and TRBJ2-7; D not resolved. Between the trimmed V and J ends, which lost 3 bases and 5 bases, there was a span of 11 bases. This CDR3 comprises 13 residues. Germline V lookup: CDR1 PRHDT, CDR2 FYEKMQ (reference sequence). The DNA of the CDR3 is TGTGCCAGCAGCTTGGTCGGAGTCCACGAGCAGTACTTC. Its protein is CASSLVGVHEQYF.

CDR3 residues: CASRQAGNTEAFF. In DNA form, the CDR3 reads TGTGCCAGCAGGCAGGCGGGGAACACTGAAGCTTTCTTT. V is TRBV7-9 and J is TRBJ1-1; D not certain. The CDR3 consists of 13 residues. Germline V CDR1 and CDR2: SEHNR, FQNEAQ (reference sequence). Trimming took off 6 bases at V and 1 base at J, with 9 bases between the two ends.